This paragraph reports one T cell receptor beta chain. The data are from a study of monozygotic twins with inflammatory bowel disease. TCRdb reanalyzed the 5' RACE reads and collapses them to one entry per CDR3 protein, without DNA. This listing includes 70,000 to 95,000 distinct CDR3 sequences. Sample: blood. This sequence was found in a human donor with ulcerative colitis or Crohn's disease, or a healthy co-twin of an affected twin (not recorded which).

Here the CDR3 reads CASSLIAGGRSTDTQYF. The V and J genes are TRBV5-6 and TRBJ2-3; the TCRdb call, TRBD1, lacks DNA for checking. The CDR3 is made up of 17 amino acids. Germline CDR1 reads SGHDT; CDR2 reads YYEEEE.